The rows below give T cell receptor beta chains drawn from one sample of a study of control samples from healthy donors and cancer patients. Only in-frame clones appear in the TCRdb table, and some are missing; sequencing was by immunoSEQ multiplex PCR. The repertoire has 390,000 or so clones, 75% to 95% of them found once; the top ten carry over 5.5%. Sequencing was done on a sample of PBMCs. The source of these receptors is a man between 40 and 49 years old with head and neck cancer. Both conserved end residues are part of each CDR3. A D gene is named only where the DNA matches it firmly. Rows give clone size only sometimes, using once, few, many, or a class for an expanded clone.

j_call | clone_size | v_call | d_call | cdr3_nt | cdr3_aa
TRBJ2-2 | . | TRBV24-1 | TRBD1 | TGTGCCACCAGTGAACCTGACAGGGGGCGAATCACCGGGGAGCTGTTTTTT | CATSEPDRGRITGELFF
TRBJ1-3 | . | TRBV28 | . | TGTGCCAGCAGTCTCCCCCCTGGCTACGCTGGAAACACCATATATTTT | CASSLPPGYAGNTIYF
TRBJ2-1 | . | TRBV18 | TRBD2 | TGTGCCAGCTCACCATTGGCGGGAGGGACCAATGAGCAGTTCTTC | CASSPLAGGTNEQFF
TRBJ1-1 | . | TRBV3-1/TRBV3-2 | . | TGTGCCAGCAGCTTCGGGGGGCAGACCGTGAACACTGAAGCTTTCTTT | CASSFGGQTVNTEAFF
TRBJ1-4 | . | TRBV14 | . | TGTGCCAGCAGCCAAGACATCCGCGGTGAAAAACTGTTTTTT | CASSQDIRGEKLFF
TRBJ2-3 | . | TRBV28 | . | TGTGCCAGCAGTTTAGGTGAGACAGATACGCAGTATTTT | CASSLGETDTQYF
TRBJ2-1 | . | TRBV4-1 | . | TGCGCCAGCACCCCCGGGGAAGCGGGTTGGTACAATGAGCAGTTCTTC | CASTPGEAGWYNEQFF
TRBJ1-4 | . | TRBV6-5 | . | TGTGCCAGCAGTTTTCTGGCCGCTAATGAAAAACTGTTTTTT | CASSFLAANEKLFF
TRBJ1-2 | . | TRBV5-1 | . | TGCGCCAGCAGCTTGGCACCGGTTCCCTATGGCTACACCTTC | CASSLAPVPYGYTF
TRBJ1-5 | . | TRBV5-8 | . | TGTGCCAGCAGCTTCTACGGCCTCGGGGGCAATCAGCCCCAGCATTTT | CASSFYGLGGNQPQHF
TRBJ2-5 | . | TRBV5-1 | . | TGCGCCAGCAGCGCCCCAGGTACCGAGGAGACCCAGTACTTC | CASSAPGTEETQYF
TRBJ1-1 | . | TRBV30 | . | TGTGCCTGGAGTCGTGTGAACACTGAAGCTTTCTTT | CAWSRVNTEAFF
TRBJ2-1 | . | TRBV4-1 | . | TGCGCCAGCAGCCAAGATGCTAGCGTGAACTACAATGAGCAGTTCTTC | CASSQDASVNYNEQFF
TRBJ2-5 | . | TRBV9 | TRBD1 | TGTGCCAGCAGCAAAACCGGGACAGGAAAAGAGACCCAGTACTTC | CASSKTGTGKETQYF
TRBJ2-2 | . | TRBV25-1 | . | TGTGCCAGCAGTGAAAAGGATCACGGGGAGCTGTTTTTT | CASSEKDHGELFF
TRBJ1-6 | . | TRBV3-1/TRBV3-2 | TRBD1 | TGTGCCAGCAGCCAACCTAGACAGGGGTTCAAGGGAAGTTCACCCCTCCACTTT | CASSQPRQGFKGSSPLHF
TRBJ1-1 | few | TRBV9 | TRBD1 | TGTGCCAGCAGTGCAGGACAGGGGGCAGGAGCTTTCTTT | CASSAGQGAGAFF
TRBJ1-4 | . | TRBV3-1/TRBV3-2 | TRBD1 | TGTGCCAGCAGCCCAAGAACAGGGGGGAATGAAAAACTGTTTTTT | CASSPRTGGNEKLFF
TRBJ2-3 | . | TRBV6-5 | . | TGTGCCAGCAGTTCCAGGGAGACAGATACGCAGTATTTT | CASSSRETDTQYF
TRBJ1-5 | . | TRBV27 | . | TGTGCCAGCAGTTTGGGAGGGGGATGGAGCAATCAGCCCCAGCATTTT | CASSLGGGWSNQPQHF
TRBJ2-7 | few | TRBV11-2 | . | TGTGCCAGCAGCTTAGGAGAGCTTAGGGTGTCGGGCACCTCCTACGAGCAGTACTTC | CASSLGELRVSGTSYEQYF
TRBJ2-3 | . | TRBV6-1 | . | TGTGCCAGCAGTGGTCTCAGGGGACCTCTCTCGGATACGCAGTATTTT | CASSGLRGPLSDTQYF
TRBJ2-7 | . | TRBV6-1 | . | TGTGCCAGCAGTGAGGTGGGCGAGCAGTACTTC | CASSEVGEQYF
TRBJ2-2 | few | TRBV21-1 | . | TGTGCCAGCAGAGGACTAGCGGGAGTATACACCGGGGAGCTGTTTTTT | CASRGLAGVYTGELFF
TRBJ2-1 | . | TRBV4-2 | TRBD1 | TGTGCCAGCAGCCAATCCCTCGGACAGGGGGGGTACAATGAGCAGTTCTTC | CASSQSLGQGGYNEQFF
TRBJ1-2 | . | TRBV19 | . | TGTGCCAGTATTGCGGGCACCGCATCCTATGGCTACACCTTC | CASIAGTASYGYTF
TRBJ2-7 | . | TRBV10-1 | . | TGCGCCAGCAGCCGGGACCAAGCCTACGAGCAGTACTTC | CASSRDQAYEQYF
TRBJ2-3 | . | TRBV4-3 | . | TGCGCCAGCAGCCTCGGACCCAAAGATACGCAGTATTTT | CASSLGPKDTQYF
TRBJ2-3 | . | TRBV5-6 | TRBD2 | TGTGCCAGCAGCTTGGCCGGGACTAGCGGGGCAGATACGCAGTATTTT | CASSLAGTSGADTQYF
TRBJ2-7 | once | TRBV3-1/TRBV3-2 | TRBD1 | TGTGCCAGCAGCCGGGACAGGAGCTCCTACGAGCAGTACTTC | CASSRDRSSYEQYF
TRBJ1-3 | once | TRBV9 | . | TGTGCCAGCAGCCCCGGCTTCGGGGGCCGAAACACCATATATTTT | CASSPGFGGRNTIYF
TRBJ2-3 | . | TRBV11-3 | . | TGTGCCAGCAGTCGGGACTCCCCTACACTGGGCGCCGATACGCAGTATTTT | CASSRDSPTLGADTQYF
TRBJ1-4 | . | TRBV2 | . | TGTGCCAGCAGTGGGGTTAGGGCTAATGAAAAACTGTTTTTT | CASSGVRANEKLFF
TRBJ1-5 | . | TRBV7-2 | TRBD1 | TGTGCCAGCAGCTATACAGGGGGTAAAAGTCAGCCCCAGCATTTT | CASSYTGGKSQPQHF
TRBJ2-7 | . | TRBV6-6 | TRBD1 | TGTGCCACAACCCGGGACAGTACCTACGAGCAGTACTTC | CATTRDSTYEQYF
TRBJ2-3 | . | TRBV7-9 | . | TGTGCCAGCAGCTTAGCTGGGGGAACCACAGATACGCAGTATTTT | CASSLAGGTTDTQYF
TRBJ1-2 | . | TRBV30 | TRBD1 | TGTGCCTGGGACAGGGGGCCTGAGAGTGGCTATGGCTACACCTTC | CAWDRGPESGYGYTF
TRBJ2-7 | . | TRBV28 | . | TGTGCCAGCGACAGTTCGTACGAGCAGTACTTC | CASDSSYEQYF
TRBJ2-3 | . | TRBV24-1 | TRBD1 | TGTGCCACCAGTGATTATGGACAGGGGGCAGATACGCAGTATTTT | CATSDYGQGADTQYF
TRBJ1-5 | . | TRBV21-1 | . | TGTGCCAGCAGCAAAAAGCGGTCACCGAAAGACGGGAGTCAGCCCCAGCATTTT | CASSKKRSPKDGSQPQHF
TRBJ1-6 | . | TRBV7-9 | . | TGTGCCAGCAGCTTAGGTTCACGTTCACCCCTCCACTTT | CASSLGSRSPLHF
TRBJ1-5 | . | TRBV10-2 | . | TGCGCCAGCAGTGAGTCGAACGGACAGTACCAGCCCCAGCATTTT | CASSESNGQYQPQHF
TRBJ2-7 | . | TRBV18 | TRBD2 | TGTGCCAGCTCACCATTAGCGGGAGAGTACGAGCAGTACTTC | CASSPLAGEYEQYF
TRBJ2-6 | . | TRBV6-2/TRBV6-3 | . | TGTGCCAGCAGTTCCAACAACGTCCTGACTTTC | CASSSNNVLTF
TRBJ2-1 | . | TRBV11-2 | TRBD2 | TGTGCCAGCAGCTCCGTGGGGGGGAGATCCTACAATGAGCAGTTCTTC | CASSSVGGRSYNEQFF
TRBJ2-2 | . | TRBV7-3 | . | TGTGCCAGCAGCCCGGGACGAGACACACTCAACACCGGGGAGCTGTTTTTT | CASSPGRDTLNTGELFF
TRBJ2-1 | . | TRBV7-9 | TRBD2 | TGTGCCAGCAGCTCCTCTAGCGGGTGGTCCTACAATGAGCAGTTCTTC | CASSSSSGWSYNEQFF
TRBJ1-4 | . | TRBV30 | . | TGTGCCTGGAGTGTACCTATCCAGGGTGGGGAAAAACTGTTTTTT | CAWSVPIQGGEKLFF